This TCR beta chain was sequenced in a study of T cell repertoires in ileal Crohn's disease. As for the study in general: Every patient was operated on for stricturing (about 60%) or penetrating (39%) complications. Biopsies of the neoterminal ileum at postoperative colonoscopy form M6 samples.

Noted time point: neoterminal ileum biopsy at postoperative endoscopy, about 6 months after surgery. Study-level results: Compared with non-smokers, active smokers at surgery showed more clonal expansions.

Germline V CDR1 and CDR2: SNHLY, FYNNEI. V lost 6 bases, J lost 0 bases, and 11 bases stayed unmatched. The CDR3 extends over 17 amino acids. Worth noting for this clone: Its antigen is unknown.

Around 0.55 micrograms of biopsy DNA per sample underwent TCRB immunosequencing. Produced via immunoSEQ multiplex PCR; TCRdb's table is partial and in-frame only. The sample includes about 12,000 clones, 82% seen only once; the top ten take approximately 11%. The sequencing sample was made of ileal tissue. This receptor was identified in an adult with Crohn's disease. The rearrangement links TRBV2 to TRBJ1-3; TRBD1 aligns across 7 bases. DNA of the CDR3: TGTGCCAGCAGCCCCTGGACAGGCCGTCTCTCTGGAAACACCATATATTTT. Translation: CASSPWTGRLSGNTIYF. Variable domain in full (rest from reference TRBV2 and TRBJ1-3): EPEVTQTPSHQVTQMGQEVILRCVPISNHLYFYWYRQILGQKVEFLVSFYNNEISEKSEIFDDQFSVERPDGSNFTLKIRSTKLEDSAMYFCASSPWTGRLSGNTIYFGEGSWLTVV.